This TCR beta chain was observed in a study of T cells in Graves' hyperthyroidism and ophthalmopathy. Across the whole study: Peripheral blood was acquired at first diagnosis, ahead of any therapy whatsoever.

This CDR3 has 11 residues. The V gene lost 2 bases and the J gene lost 6 bases, with 3 bases spanning the gap. Germline V gene lookup returns CDR1 SGHTS and CDR2 YDEGEE. Graves' hyperthyroidism showing no ophthalmopathy progression within 18 months was considered stable. With a duration under 2 months, the hyperthyroidism was newly diagnosed in patients aged 18 to 65. This clonotype was seen more than once but under ten times. From RNA transcripts, TCR beta CDR3 regions were amplified. The HTBI primer set drove a first-round RT-PCR of the TCR CDR3. TCRdb used MiXCR to reprocess the multiplex PCR reads, holding one entry per CDR3 protein. Of approximately 320,000 distinct CDR3 sequences in the sample, 16% were seen once.

The source material was blood. The V gene is TRBV5-8, the J gene TRBJ2-1; D uncertain. This TCR was recovered from a man in his thirties or forties with Graves' hyperthyroidism. Here the CDR3 reads CASSFPNEQFF. The CDR3 region has the DNA TGTGCCAGCAGCTTTCCCAATGAGCAGTTCTTC.